What follows describes a single TCR beta chain. Its antigen is not known. For TCR beta, libraries came from iRepertoire HTBI primers and Arm-PCR of CDR3 regions. MiXCR was run by TCRdb on the multiplex PCR reads, yielding one entry per CDR3 protein. The top ten clones hold 16% of a sample with 350,000 to 450,000 distinct CDR3 sequences, about 15% of them seen once. This record belongs to a study of regulatory T cells in long-lasting Graves disease. Germline CDR1 is DFQATT and CDR2 is SNEGSKA (reference sequence). J lost 2 bases, V lost 6 bases, and 13 bases had no gene match. CDR3 length: 17 residues. The time point denotes: newly diagnosed GD, antithyroid drugs for less than 3 months. The TCR library was made from RNA extracted from PBMCs. General study findings and limits: Gene preferences differed: TRBV28, TRBJ1-2, TRBJ2-5 in persistent cases.

This sample also appeared in a second study, on T cells in Graves' hyperthyroidism and ophthalmopathy. That report adds: An absence of ophthalmopathy progression within 18 months meant stable Graves' hyperthyroidism. The TCR CDR3 was amplified in a first-round RT-PCR using the HTBI primer set.

The specimen comprised peripheral blood mononuclear cells (PBMCs), sampled at new diagnosis, from a patient treated with antithyroid drugs. This sequence was found in a woman in her 30s with Graves disease. This chain joins TRBV20-1 and TRBJ2-3, with 11 positions matching TRBD2. The DNA for the CDR3 is TGCAGTGCCGCAAGTTCACGACTAGCGGGGATCACAGATACGCAGTATTTT. It encodes CSAASSRLAGITDTQYF.